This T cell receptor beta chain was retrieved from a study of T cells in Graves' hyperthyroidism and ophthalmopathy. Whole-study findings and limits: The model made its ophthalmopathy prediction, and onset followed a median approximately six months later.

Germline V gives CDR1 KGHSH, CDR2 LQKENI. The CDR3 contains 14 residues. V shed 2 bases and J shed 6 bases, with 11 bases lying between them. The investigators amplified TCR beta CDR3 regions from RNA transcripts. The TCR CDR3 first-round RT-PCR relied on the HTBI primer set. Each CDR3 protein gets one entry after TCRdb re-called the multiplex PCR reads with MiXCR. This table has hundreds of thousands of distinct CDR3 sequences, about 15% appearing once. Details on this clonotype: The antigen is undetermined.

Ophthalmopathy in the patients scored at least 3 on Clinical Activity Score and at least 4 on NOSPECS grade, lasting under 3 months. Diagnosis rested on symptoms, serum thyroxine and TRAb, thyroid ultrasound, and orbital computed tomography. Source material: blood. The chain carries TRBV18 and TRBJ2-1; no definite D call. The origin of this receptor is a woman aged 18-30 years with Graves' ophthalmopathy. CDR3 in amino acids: CASSPDSWANEQFF. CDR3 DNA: TGTGCCAGCTCACCAGATAGCTGGGCCAATGAGCAGTTCTTC.